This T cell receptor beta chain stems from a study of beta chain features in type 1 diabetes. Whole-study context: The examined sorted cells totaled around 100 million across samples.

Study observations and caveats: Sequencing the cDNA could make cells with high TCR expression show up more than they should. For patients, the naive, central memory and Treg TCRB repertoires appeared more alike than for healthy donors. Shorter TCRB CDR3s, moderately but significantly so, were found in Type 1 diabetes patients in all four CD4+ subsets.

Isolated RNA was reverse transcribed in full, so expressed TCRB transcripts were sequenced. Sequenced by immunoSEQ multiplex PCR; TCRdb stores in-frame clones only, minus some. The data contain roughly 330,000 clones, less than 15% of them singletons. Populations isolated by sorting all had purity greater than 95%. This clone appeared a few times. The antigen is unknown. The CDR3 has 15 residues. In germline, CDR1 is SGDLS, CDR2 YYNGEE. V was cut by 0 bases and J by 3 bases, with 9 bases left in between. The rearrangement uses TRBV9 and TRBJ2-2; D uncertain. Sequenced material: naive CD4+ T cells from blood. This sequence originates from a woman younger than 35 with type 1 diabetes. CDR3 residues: CASSVAPQYTGELFF. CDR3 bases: TGTGCCAGCAGCGTAGCCCCCCAATACACCGGGGAGCTGTTTTTT.